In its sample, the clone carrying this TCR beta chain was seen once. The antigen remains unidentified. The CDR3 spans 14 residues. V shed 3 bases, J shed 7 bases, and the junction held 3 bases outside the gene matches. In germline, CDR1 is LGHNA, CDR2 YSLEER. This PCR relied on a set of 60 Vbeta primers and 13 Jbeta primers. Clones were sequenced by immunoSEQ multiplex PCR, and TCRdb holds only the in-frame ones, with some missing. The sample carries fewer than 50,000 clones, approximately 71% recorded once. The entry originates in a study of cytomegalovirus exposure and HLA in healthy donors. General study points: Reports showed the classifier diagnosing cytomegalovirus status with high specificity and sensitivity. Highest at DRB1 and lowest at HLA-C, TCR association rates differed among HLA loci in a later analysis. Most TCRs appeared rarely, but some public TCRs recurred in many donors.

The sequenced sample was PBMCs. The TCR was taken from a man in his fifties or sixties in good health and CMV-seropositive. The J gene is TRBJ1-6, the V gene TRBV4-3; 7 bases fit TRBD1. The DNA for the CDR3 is TGCGCCAGCAGCCAGGGGACAGCCAATTCACCCCTCCACTTT. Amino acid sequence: CASSQGTANSPLHF.